Listed here are 18 T cell receptor beta chains from one sample, sequenced in a study of lymphopenia after photon versus proton radiotherapy. Clones were read by immunoSEQ multiplex PCR, and TCRdb kept only the in-frame ones, dropping some. The sample holds about 30,000 clones; about 88% are singletons and the top ten take around 7%. The specimen comprised peripheral blood, sampled from a patient treated with proton-based radiotherapy. The receptors were sampled from a woman aged 70-85 years with pancreatic cancer. Some clones in this sample may be carry-over from other donors' samples.

The CDR3, as DNA: TGTGCCAGTAGTATAGTACAGGGTACCGGGGAGCTGTTTTTT. This sequence encodes CASSIVQGTGELFF. This chain joins TRBV19 and TRBJ2-2; weak D call: TRBD1 (6 bases). CDR3 length equals 14 residues. The germline CDR1 and CDR2 sequences are LNHDA and SQIVND (reference sequence). The V end was cut by 1 base, the J end by 5 bases, with 8 bases between.

This chain connects TRBV20-1 to TRBJ1-2; D not resolved. The germline V gene has CDR1 DFQATT and CDR2 SNEGSKA (reference sequence). The CDR3 has 11 residues. Between the trimmed V and J ends, which lost 0 bases and 8 bases, there was a span of 7 bases. The DNA of the CDR3 is TGCAGTGCTAGAGATATAAGGGGCTACACCTTC. Translating gives CSARDIRGYTF.

This clone has just one count. V is TRBV5-8 and J is TRBJ1-5, with 7 bases lining up with TRBD1. Unmatched junction bases numbered 6, after V lost 2 bases and J lost 4 bases. The CDR3 length is 15 residues. CDR1 and CDR2 from the germline V gene are SGHTS and YDEGEE. The DNA of the CDR3 is TGTGCCAGCAGCTTTCGGACAGGAGAGAATCAGCCCCAGCATTTT. As protein: CASSFRTGENQPQHF.

V is TRBV30 and J is TRBJ1-5; TRBD1 aligns across 7 bases. The V gene's germline CDR1 is GTSNPN and CDR2 SVGIG (reference sequence). Trimming cost V 3 bases and J 3 bases; bases outside gene matches: 5. The CDR3 runs 14 residues. This CDR3 reads CAWSEGALNQPQHF. The CDR3 region has the DNA TGTGCCTGGAGCGAGGGGGCCCTCAATCAGCCCCAGCATTTT.

This rearrangement joins TRBV11-2 to TRBJ2-5; D unclear. CDR3 length: 13 amino acids. CDR1 and CDR2 (germline): SGHAT, FQNNGV. The V and J ends lost 1 base and 0 bases respectively, with 3 bases between them. The chain's CDR3 is CASSLGHQETQYF. The CDR3 DNA sequence: TGTGCCAGCAGCTTAGGTCACCAAGAGACCCAGTACTTC.

V gene TRBV5-4 combines with J gene TRBJ2-3; no clear D. The V end lost 0 bases, the J end lost 4 bases, and 6 bases lay between the germline ends. This CDR3 contains 13 residues. Per germline, CDR1 SGHNT and CDR2 YYREEE (reference sequence). CDR3 DNA: TGTGCCAGCAGCTTGGGGCTTGCAGATACGCAGTATTTT. Translating gives CASSLGLADTQYF.

The J gene is TRBJ2-7, the V gene TRBV18, with 10 nucleotides matching TRBD2. CDR3 length: 17 amino acids. V dropped 3 bases and J dropped 2; count of bases not matched to a gene: 10. Germline CDR1 reads KGHSH; CDR2 reads LQKENI. The CDR3 reads CASSPAGTSVQTYEQYF. The CDR3, as DNA: TGTGCCAGCTCACCGGCCGGGACTAGCGTACAGACCTACGAGCAGTACTTC.

The chain couples TRBV12-5 to TRBJ2-3, with D tentatively TRBD1 or TRBD2 (5 bases each). Between the trimmed V and J ends, which lost 6 bases and 4 bases, there was a span of 17 bases. CDR3 length: 15 residues. CDR1 is LGHNT and CDR2 is FRNRAP in the germline V gene. CDR3: CASGYGTVGADTQYF. DNA of the CDR3: TGTGCTAGTGGATATGGGACGGTGGGGGCAGATACGCAGTATTTT.

V and J are TRBV7-2 and TRBJ1-2; TRBD1 is a possible D gene (5 bases). V dropped 5 bases and J dropped 0 bases, with 10 bases sitting between them. The CDR3 sequence is 14 residues long. Germline V gene data show CDR1 as SGHTA and CDR2 as FQGNSA. CDR3 in amino acids: CASSRDGTNYGYTF. The CDR3 DNA sequence: TGTGCCAGCAGCCGGGACGGGACTAACTATGGCTACACCTTC.

CDR3: CASSFLTGGASEKLFF. CDR3 in DNA: TGTGCCAGCAGCTTTCTGACAGGGGGCGCATCTGAAAAACTGTTTTTT. The chain carries TRBV13 and TRBJ1-4; TRBD1 aligns across 10 bases. The J segment lost 7 bases and the V segment lost 3 bases, leaving 8 bases of the junction unmatched. Per the germline V gene, CDR1 is PRHDT and CDR2 is FYEKMQ (reference sequence). The CDR3 has 16 amino acids. Full variable domain (outside the CDR3, taken from reference TRBV13 and TRBJ1-4): AAGVIQSPRHLIKEKRETATLKCYPIPRHDTVYWYQQGPGQDPQFLISFYEKMQSDKGSIPDRFSAQQFSDYHSELNMSSLELGDSALYFCASSFLTGGASEKLFFGSGTQLSVL.

The chain links TRBV30 to TRBJ2-5; 7 bases are a match to TRBD2. V lost 0 bases to trimming and J lost 4 bases; unmatched junction nucleotides: 5. Per germline, CDR1 GTSNPN and CDR2 SVGIG (reference sequence). The CDR3 has 14 residues. In nucleotides, the CDR3 is TGTGCCTGGAGTGTAGGCGGGAGAACAGAGACCCAGTACTTC. This codes for CAWSVGGRTETQYF. The variable domain in full, with the rest retrieved from reference TRBV30 and TRBJ2-5, is SQTIHQWPATLVQPVGSPLSLECTVEGTSNPNLYWYRQAAGRGLQLLFYSVGIGQISSEVPQNLSASRPQDRQFILSSKKLLLSDSGFYLCAWSVGGRTETQYFGPGTRLLVL.

This chain links TRBV5-1 with TRBJ2-3, with TRBD2 identical over 13 bases. The trim removed 4 bases at V and 4 bases at J, leaving 9 bases unmatched. Germline V gives CDR1 SGHRS, CDR2 YFSETQ. CDR3 length equals 17 residues. The CDR3 DNA follows: TGCGCCAGCAGCGGGTGGACTAGCGGGAGTATCGCAGATACGCAGTATTTT. It specifies CASSGWTSGSIADTQYF.

This clone turned up a few times. This sequence joins TRBV30 and TRBJ1-1; 9 nucleotides align to TRBD1. Trimming removed 5 bases from V and 3 bases from J; junction bases left unmatched: 1. Germline CDR1 reads GTSNPN; CDR2 reads SVGIG (reference sequence). This CDR3 has 12 residues. The CDR3 DNA follows: TGTGCCTGGGGGACAGGGTACACTGAAGCTTTCTTT. Translating it yields CAWGTGYTEAFF.

The chain is built from TRBV10-2 and TRBJ2-7; TRBD2 matches 9 bases. V lost 8 bases and J lost 6; bases outside the gene matches: 8. There are 13 residues in the CDR3. Germline V gene data show CDR1 as WSHSY and CDR2 as SAAADI. CDR3 sequence reads: CASCLAGAREQYF. The CDR3 DNA reads TGCGCCAGCTGTTTAGCGGGAGCTCGCGAGCAGTACTTC.

V is TRBV29-1 and J is TRBJ2-5; 10 positions match TRBD1. V lost 0 bases, J lost 5 bases, and 9 bases stayed unmatched. CDR1 is SQVTM and CDR2 is ANQGSEA in the germline V gene. CDR3 length equals 16 residues. CDR3 DNA sequence: TGCAGCGTTGAAGAGGTGGAGACAGGGGGCCGGGAGACCCAGTACTTC. Translating it yields CSVEEVETGGRETQYF.

This chain connects TRBV7-2 to TRBJ2-3, with 11 bases that match TRBD2. V lost 3 bases and J lost 3; bases outside the gene matches: 8. The CDR3 has 17 residues. The V gene's germline CDR1 is SGHTA and CDR2 FQGNSA. For the CDR3, the DNA is TGTGCCAGCAGCTTTCTAACTAGCGGGAGAAGAACAGATACGCAGTATTTT. Translated, it gives CASSFLTSGRRTDTQYF.

The genes are TRBV5-6 and TRBJ1-2; D unclear. Germline V gene lookup returns CDR1 SGHDT and CDR2 YYEEEE. Trimming shortened V by 0 bases and J by 5 bases, and 11 bases separated the two germline ends. The CDR3 covers 14 residues. The CDR3 loop is CASSLVGFGYGYTF. The DNA for the CDR3 is TGTGCCAGCAGCTTGGTGGGGTTTGGTTATGGCTACACCTTC. Filled out from reference TRBV5-6 and TRBJ1-2, the complete variable domain reads DAGVTQSPTHLIKTRGQQVTLRCSPKSGHDTVSWYQQALGQGPQFIFQYYEEEERQRGNFPDRFSGHQFPNYSSELNVNALLLGDSALYLCASSLVGFGYGYTFGSGTRLTVV.

The chain employs TRBV28 and TRBJ2-3; 9 positions match TRBD2. The junction had 8 bases not matched to a gene; V was cut back by 6 bases and J by 4 bases. The CDR3 is 15 amino acids. The V gene's germline CDR1 is MDHEN and CDR2 SYDVKM. The DNA for the CDR3 is TGTGCCAGCAGCTCTTGGCGGGAGGGGGCAGATACGCAGTATTTT. Its protein is CASSSWREGADTQYF.